The clone carrying this T cell receptor (beta chain) was observed a handful of times. V lost 6 bases and J 1 base, leaving 9 bases between the germline ends. The CDR3 length is 14 residues. Germline assignment: CDR1 MNHEY and CDR2 SVGAGI. The sample comes from a study of blood T cell repertoires in COVID-19. The assay was immunoSEQ multiplex PCR, and TCRdb's table has in-frame clones only and misses some. The sample has about 160,000 clones, about 90% seen once; the top ten hold approximately 4%. The J gene is TRBJ1-4, the V gene TRBV6-5, with a possible D match to TRBD1 (6 bases). The sample taken for sequencing was PBMCs or T cells enriched from blood (not recorded which). The sequence was obtained from a middle-aged woman who had been exposed to COVID-19. CDR3 sequence reads: CASRQGLTNEKLFF. The DNA for the CDR3 is TGTGCCAGCAGACAGGGTTTAACTAATGAAAAACTGTTTTTT.